This is a list of T cell receptor beta chains from one sample in a study of T cells after yellow fever vaccination. TCRdb passed the 5' RACE reads through MiXCR, listing each CDR3 protein once. The table shows 240,000 or so distinct CDR3 sequences, with 6.5% to 8.5% occurring only once. The sample here was CD4+ T cells sorted from PBMCs, taken 15 days after the yellow fever booster vaccination. The source is a man aged 25 to 40 who received the YFV17D yellow fever vaccine. The CDR3 runs from the conserved cysteine through the conserved F or W. Fields, in order: CDR3 length, J gene, V gene, clone size, D gene, CDR3 DNA, CDR3 protein. A D gene is named only where the DNA matches it firmly. Size is stated for part of the rows, as once, few or many counts, or as a class when the clone is expanded.

cdr3_length: 15
j_call: TRBJ2-7
v_call: TRBV23-1
clone_size: .
d_call: .
cdr3_nt: TGCGCCAGCGCCCTAAGATCAGGGGTAGTCTACGAGCAGTACTTC
cdr3_aa: CASALRSGVVYEQYF

cdr3_length: 17
j_call: TRBJ2-7
v_call: TRBV2
clone_size: many
d_call: TRBD2
cdr3_nt: TGTGCCAGCAGTGAAGCGCTGGGGGGACTAGCGGGAGAGGGGCAGTACTTC
cdr3_aa: CASSEALGGLAGEGQYF

cdr3_length: 14
j_call: TRBJ2-2
v_call: TRBV20-1
clone_size: few
d_call: .
cdr3_nt: TGCAGTGCTATAGTCGGATGGAACACCGGGGAGCTGTTTTTT
cdr3_aa: CSAIVGWNTGELFF

cdr3_length: 13
j_call: TRBJ1-6
v_call: TRBV3-1
clone_size: many
d_call: .
cdr3_nt: TGTGCCAGCAGCCCAGGATCGAATTCACCCCTCCACTTT
cdr3_aa: CASSPGSNSPLHF

cdr3_length: 13
j_call: TRBJ2-5
v_call: TRBV20-1
clone_size: many
d_call: TRBD2
cdr3_nt: TGCAGTGCTGCCGGGACTACCTGGGTGACCCAGTACTTC
cdr3_aa: CSAAGTTWVTQYF

cdr3_length: 16
j_call: TRBJ1-4
v_call: TRBV6-1
clone_size: .
d_call: .
cdr3_nt: TGTGCCAGCAAGGACAGATTGGGCGCAACTAATGAAAAACTGTTTTTT
cdr3_aa: CASKDRLGATNEKLFF

cdr3_length: 15
j_call: TRBJ2-1
v_call: TRBV24-1
clone_size: few
d_call: TRBD2
cdr3_nt: TGTGCCACCAGTGACACCGGGACTAACTACAATGAGCAGTTCTTC
cdr3_aa: CATSDTGTNYNEQFF

cdr3_length: 13
j_call: TRBJ1-2
v_call: TRBV7-9
clone_size: .
d_call: .
cdr3_nt: TGTGCCAGCAGCTTAAGGCAGGCTGGCGGCTACACCTTC
cdr3_aa: CASSLRQAGGYTF

cdr3_length: 22
j_call: TRBJ2-7
v_call: TRBV11-1
clone_size: .
d_call: TRBD2
cdr3_nt: TGTGCCAGCAGCTTAGCAGGTAGGACTAGCGGGAGGGCCGCGAAAGGGGACTACGAGCAGTACTTC
cdr3_aa: CASSLAGRTSGRAAKGDYEQYF

cdr3_length: 16
j_call: TRBJ2-1
v_call: TRBV29-1
clone_size: few
d_call: TRBD2
cdr3_nt: TGCAGCGTTGAAGACCGTAGCGGGGCAAACTACAATGAGCAGTTCTTC
cdr3_aa: CSVEDRSGANYNEQFF

cdr3_length: 13
j_call: TRBJ2-2
v_call: TRBV7-2
clone_size: .
d_call: .
cdr3_nt: TGTGCCAGCAGCTTAAAACAGGGCCGGGAGCTGTTTTTT
cdr3_aa: CASSLKQGRELFF

cdr3_length: 13
j_call: TRBJ2-3
v_call: TRBV5-1
clone_size: few
d_call: .
cdr3_nt: TGCGCCAGTAAGGGCCTCAGCACAGATACGCAGTATTTT
cdr3_aa: CASKGLSTDTQYF

cdr3_length: 13
j_call: TRBJ2-4
v_call: TRBV11-2
clone_size: few
d_call: .
cdr3_nt: TGTGCCAGCAATAAGATGGGGGAAAACATTCAGTACTTC
cdr3_aa: CASNKMGENIQYF

cdr3_length: 12
j_call: TRBJ2-1
v_call: TRBV7-2
clone_size: .
d_call: .
cdr3_nt: TGTGCCAGCTCAGGGTCCTACAATGAGCAGTTCTTC
cdr3_aa: CASSGSYNEQFF

cdr3_length: 15
j_call: TRBJ2-1
v_call: TRBV4-3
clone_size: .
d_call: .
cdr3_nt: TGCGCCAGCAGCCAAGACGAGCGGGCCTGGCGTGAGCAGTTCTTC
cdr3_aa: CASSQDERAWREQFF

cdr3_length: 15
j_call: TRBJ1-1
v_call: TRBV7-2
clone_size: few
d_call: TRBD1
cdr3_nt: TGTGCCAGCAGCGGTAAGACAGGGAGGGACACTGAAGCTTTCTTT
cdr3_aa: CASSGKTGRDTEAFF

cdr3_length: 14
j_call: TRBJ1-1
v_call: TRBV5-8
clone_size: few
d_call: .
cdr3_nt: TGTGCCAGCAGCCCGGGACCGTCGAACACTGAAGCTTTCTTT
cdr3_aa: CASSPGPSNTEAFF

cdr3_length: 13
j_call: TRBJ2-1
v_call: TRBV7-6
clone_size: many
d_call: .
cdr3_nt: TGTGCCAGCAGCTTAGTATCGGGGGATGAGCAGTTCTTC
cdr3_aa: CASSLVSGDEQFF

cdr3_length: 17
j_call: TRBJ2-3
v_call: TRBV20-1
clone_size: few
d_call: TRBD2
cdr3_nt: TGCAGTGCTAGAGGCGCGGGAGCCCCCGGGGGAACAGATACGCAGTATTTT
cdr3_aa: CSARGAGAPGGTDTQYF

cdr3_length: 13
j_call: TRBJ1-1
v_call: TRBV7-2
clone_size: .
d_call: .
cdr3_nt: TGTGCCAGCAGCCTTACCCGGGAGGCTGAAGCTTTCTTT
cdr3_aa: CASSLTREAEAFF

cdr3_length: 13
j_call: TRBJ2-3
v_call: TRBV12-3/TRBV12-4
clone_size: .
d_call: .
cdr3_nt: TGTGCCAGCAGTTTATCGAGCGGAGATACGCAGTATTTT
cdr3_aa: CASSLSSGDTQYF

cdr3_length: 14
j_call: TRBJ2-7
v_call: TRBV6-5
clone_size: many
d_call: .
cdr3_nt: TGTGCCAGCAGTTACTCGGCAGGCTCCTACGAGCAGTACTTC
cdr3_aa: CASSYSAGSYEQYF

cdr3_length: 18
j_call: TRBJ2-1
v_call: TRBV6-5
clone_size: few
d_call: TRBD2
cdr3_nt: TGTGCCAGCAGTTACTCGAGTCCAGGGGCGACCGGGGGGGATGAGCAGTTCTTC
cdr3_aa: CASSYSSPGATGGDEQFF

cdr3_length: 15
j_call: TRBJ2-1
v_call: TRBV6-2/TRBV6-3
clone_size: many
d_call: TRBD2
cdr3_nt: TGTGCCAGCAGACATAGCGGGAGGGCCCGCAATGAGCAGTTCTTC
cdr3_aa: CASRHSGRARNEQFF

cdr3_length: 11
j_call: TRBJ1-1
v_call: TRBV23-1
clone_size: .
d_call: .
cdr3_nt: TGCGCCAGCAGGCCCGGACCCGAAGCTTTCTTT
cdr3_aa: CASRPGPEAFF

cdr3_length: 17
j_call: TRBJ2-3
v_call: TRBV7-9
clone_size: .
d_call: .
cdr3_nt: TGTGCCAGCAGCTTAGGGACGGTGGCCCTTAGCACAGATACGCAGTATTTT
cdr3_aa: CASSLGTVALSTDTQYF

cdr3_length: 14
j_call: TRBJ1-2
v_call: TRBV5-1
clone_size: .
d_call: .
cdr3_nt: TGCGCCAGCAGCCCGCAGAGGGACAACTATGGCTACACCTTC
cdr3_aa: CASSPQRDNYGYTF

cdr3_length: 13
j_call: TRBJ1-2
v_call: TRBV28
clone_size: many
d_call: TRBD1
cdr3_nt: TGTGCCAGCAGTTCCGGGACAGGGTTTGGCTACACCTTC
cdr3_aa: CASSSGTGFGYTF

cdr3_length: 14
j_call: TRBJ2-3
v_call: TRBV20-1
clone_size: few
d_call: .
cdr3_nt: TGCAGTGCTAGTAAACCCGAGCACACAGATACGCAGTATTTT
cdr3_aa: CSASKPEHTDTQYF

cdr3_length: 16
j_call: TRBJ2-2
v_call: TRBV7-2
clone_size: few
d_call: .
cdr3_nt: TGTGCCAGCAGCTGGCCTGGGCGGGAACTCACCGGGGAGCTGTTTTTT
cdr3_aa: CASSWPGRELTGELFF

cdr3_length: 11
j_call: TRBJ2-3
v_call: TRBV29-1
clone_size: many
d_call: .
cdr3_nt: TGCAGCGTCCATAACACAGATACGCAGTATTTT
cdr3_aa: CSVHNTDTQYF

cdr3_length: 16
j_call: TRBJ2-5
v_call: TRBV7-9
clone_size: .
d_call: .
cdr3_nt: TGTGCCAGCATAAACGGAGGTAGCATATCCCAAGAGACCCAGTACTTC
cdr3_aa: CASINGGSISQETQYF

cdr3_length: 13
j_call: TRBJ2-3
v_call: TRBV10-3
clone_size: .
d_call: .
cdr3_nt: TGTGCCATTCGCGACAGGCCTCGGGATACGCAGTATTTT
cdr3_aa: CAIRDRPRDTQYF

cdr3_length: 16
j_call: TRBJ1-1
v_call: TRBV3-1
clone_size: .
d_call: TRBD1
cdr3_nt: TGTGCCAGCAGCCTAAGCAGGGGGACAGGGAACACTGAAGCTTTCTTT
cdr3_aa: CASSLSRGTGNTEAFF

cdr3_length: 12
j_call: TRBJ1-2
v_call: TRBV20-1
clone_size: .
d_call: .
cdr3_nt: TGCAGTGCTAGCCCGTTTTACTATGGCTACACCTTC
cdr3_aa: CSASPFYYGYTF

cdr3_length: 14
j_call: TRBJ2-7
v_call: TRBV9
clone_size: few
d_call: .
cdr3_nt: TGTGCCAGCAGCGTAGATGGAGTTCCCTACGAGCAGTACTTC
cdr3_aa: CASSVDGVPYEQYF

cdr3_length: 13
j_call: TRBJ1-1
v_call: TRBV5-5
clone_size: few
d_call: .
cdr3_nt: TGTGCCAGCAGCAATTCAGGGGCTGTACGGGCTTTCTTT
cdr3_aa: CASSNSGAVRAFF

cdr3_length: 13
j_call: TRBJ2-3
v_call: TRBV5-8
clone_size: .
d_call: .
cdr3_nt: TGTGCCAGCAGACGATATACCATGGATACGCAGTATTTT
cdr3_aa: CASRRYTMDTQYF

cdr3_length: 12
j_call: TRBJ1-2
v_call: TRBV7-9
clone_size: .
d_call: .
cdr3_nt: TGTGCCAGCAGCAGGGGGAACTATGGCTACACCTTC
cdr3_aa: CASSRGNYGYTF

cdr3_length: 16
j_call: TRBJ2-2
v_call: TRBV12-3/TRBV12-4
clone_size: few
d_call: TRBD2
cdr3_nt: TGTGCCAGCAGTCCCTCGACTAGCCTGAGGACCGGGGAGCTGTTTTTT
cdr3_aa: CASSPSTSLRTGELFF

cdr3_length: 15
j_call: TRBJ2-5
v_call: TRBV6-1
clone_size: few
d_call: .
cdr3_nt: TGTGCCAGCAGCCAACTCGGACACAGTCAAGAGACCCAGTACTTC
cdr3_aa: CASSQLGHSQETQYF

cdr3_length: 16
j_call: TRBJ2-1
v_call: TRBV7-3
clone_size: few
d_call: .
cdr3_nt: TGTGCCAGCAGCTCACAGCTGGGCGCCCTTTACAATGAGCAGTTCTTC
cdr3_aa: CASSSQLGALYNEQFF

cdr3_length: 13
j_call: TRBJ2-5
v_call: TRBV7-2
clone_size: many
d_call: .
cdr3_nt: TGTGCCAGCAGCCTCATGTTCCAAGAGACCCAGTACTTC
cdr3_aa: CASSLMFQETQYF

cdr3_length: 13
j_call: TRBJ2-7
v_call: TRBV20-1
clone_size: many
d_call: TRBD2
cdr3_nt: TGCAGTGCAATACTAGCGGGGGCCTACGAGCAGTACTTC
cdr3_aa: CSAILAGAYEQYF

cdr3_length: 13
j_call: TRBJ1-2
v_call: TRBV20-1
clone_size: .
d_call: .
cdr3_nt: TGCAGTGCTAGTCCTCAGGCCGGCGATGGCTACACCTTC
cdr3_aa: CSASPQAGDGYTF

cdr3_length: 12
j_call: TRBJ2-2
v_call: TRBV29-1
clone_size: .
d_call: .
cdr3_nt: TGCAGCCACCCCGCGGGGTCCGGGGAGCTGTTTTTT
cdr3_aa: CSHPAGSGELFF

cdr3_length: 16
j_call: TRBJ2-1
v_call: TRBV3-1
clone_size: .
d_call: .
cdr3_nt: TGTGCCAGCAGCCAAGGCGGGTCCATCTCCTACAATGAGCAGTTCTTC
cdr3_aa: CASSQGGSISYNEQFF

cdr3_length: 14
j_call: TRBJ2-3
v_call: TRBV5-1
clone_size: many
d_call: TRBD1
cdr3_nt: TGCGCCAGCAGCCAAGACAGGGGCTCAGATACGCAGTATTTT
cdr3_aa: CASSQDRGSDTQYF

cdr3_length: 16
j_call: TRBJ2-3
v_call: TRBV5-1
clone_size: few
d_call: TRBD2
cdr3_nt: TGCGCCAGCAGCTTGGCCGTCGGACTAGAGACAGATACGCAGTATTTT
cdr3_aa: CASSLAVGLETDTQYF

cdr3_length: 13
j_call: TRBJ2-1
v_call: TRBV6-2/TRBV6-3
clone_size: .
d_call: TRBD2
cdr3_nt: TGTGCCAGCAGTTACTCGTCTGGACTAGCGCAGTTCTTC
cdr3_aa: CASSYSSGLAQFF

cdr3_length: 16
j_call: TRBJ1-2
v_call: TRBV29-1
clone_size: few
d_call: TRBD1
cdr3_nt: TGCAGCGTTGAAGGGGGCCTAGGGGGCCCTCTCTATGGCTACACCTTC
cdr3_aa: CSVEGGLGGPLYGYTF

cdr3_length: 19
j_call: TRBJ2-5
v_call: TRBV11-2
clone_size: few
d_call: TRBD2
cdr3_nt: TGTGCCAGCACCTTAACTTTGGGACTAGCGGGAGGGCCCCGGGAGACCCAGTACTTC
cdr3_aa: CASTLTLGLAGGPRETQYF

cdr3_length: 15
j_call: TRBJ2-5
v_call: TRBV7-2
clone_size: few
d_call: .
cdr3_nt: TGTGCCAGCAGCTTAGAGGTGGCCCGACTGAGGACCCAGTACTTC
cdr3_aa: CASSLEVARLRTQYF

cdr3_length: 16
j_call: TRBJ2-3
v_call: TRBV7-8
clone_size: .
d_call: .
cdr3_nt: TGTGCCAGCAGGCGCGTGACGGGATCGAGGACAGATACGCAGTATTTT
cdr3_aa: CASRRVTGSRTDTQYF